This TCR beta chain comes out of a study of cytomegalovirus exposure and HLA in healthy donors. Study summary: An early data release held 70 million to 90 million unique TCRs from HLA-typed donors.

Trimming removed 8 bases at V and 1 base at J, with 16 bases between. Germline lookup yields CDR1 LNHDA and CDR2 SQIVND (reference sequence). CDR3 size: 15 residues. Findings and limits, study-wide: Clonal expansion, a later analysis showed, was greater in HLA-associated TCR beta chains than in equally common others. TCR beta V segments were, for the most part, productive about 87% or about 30% of the time in an earlier analysis.

The PCR had 60 Vbeta and 13 Jbeta primers. Method: immunoSEQ multiplex PCR; TCRdb's copy keeps in-frame clones and lacks some. This sample has about 120,000 clones, with 65% to 75% found just once. This clone occurred once. What it binds is unknown. What was sequenced was PBMCs. This chain joins TRBV19 and TRBJ2-3; D remains ambiguous. The TCR was taken from a woman aged 40 to 50 in good health and CMV-seropositive. The CDR3 bases are TGTGCCAGTTCTACCCCGTGGCAGGGCACAGATACGCAGTATTTT. The encoded protein is CASSTPWQGTDTQYF.